The rows below give T cell receptor beta chains drawn from one sample of a study of blood T cells in healthy people across ages. TCRdb ran MiXCR on the 5' RACE reads and lists one entry per CDR3 protein. Found here are 630,000 or so distinct CDR3 sequences, roughly 32% of them singletons; the top ten hold 15%. Sequencing was carried out using blood. The receptors were sampled from a woman aged 80 or over in good health. CDR3s include the opening cysteine and the closing phenylalanine or tryptophan. A D gene is named only where the DNA matches it firmly. The size of a clone is reported for some rows only, either as once, few or many, or as a class for expanded clones.

V gene	clone size	J gene	D gene	CDR3 protein	CDR3 DNA
TRBV7-2	-	TRBJ2-1	-	CAGSPDSGLSNEQFF	TGTGCCGGCAGCCCTGACAGCGGGCTATCCAATGAGCAGTTCTTC
TRBV20-1	many	TRBJ1-2	TRBD1	CSARLGTGGGYTF	TGCAGTGCTAGACTTGGGACAGGAGGTGGCTACACCTTC
TRBV27	many	TRBJ2-1	-	CASSLWGVGNEQFF	TGTGCCAGCAGTTTGTGGGGGGTGGGCAATGAGCAGTTCTTC
TRBV13	-	TRBJ2-5	-	CASSLGPVAETQYF	TGTGCCAGCAGCTTAGGTCCAGTGGCAGAGACCCAGTACTTC
TRBV6-1	many	TRBJ2-1	TRBD2	CASSGIAGLNNEQFF	TGTGCCAGCAGTGGAATAGCGGGGCTCAACAATGAGCAGTTCTTC
TRBV5-1	-	TRBJ2-7	TRBD2	CASSLAGTSSDEQYF	TGCGCCAGCAGCTTGGCCGGGACTAGCAGCGACGAGCAGTACTTC
TRBV2	few	TRBJ1-5	-	CASSEGTRGSNQPQHF	TGTGCCAGCAGTGAAGGGACCAGAGGTAGCAATCAGCCCCAGCATTTT
TRBV20-1	many	TRBJ2-3	-	CSAGLTRTDTQYF	TGCAGTGCTGGCCTCACAAGGACAGATACGCAGTATTTT
TRBV6-5	many	TRBJ2-7	TRBD1	CASRRSGQGGYEQYF	TGTGCCAGCAGACGCTCGGGACAGGGGGGCTACGAGCAGTACTTC
TRBV10-3	once	TRBJ2-7	TRBD1	CAISEPGTGGHEQYF	TGTGCCATCAGTGAGCCCGGGACAGGGGGCCACGAGCAGTACTTC
TRBV7-2	few	TRBJ1-4	-	CAGSQLAGTEKLFF	TGTGCCGGCAGCCAACTGGCAGGGACTGAAAAACTGTTTTTT
TRBV6-6	-	TRBJ1-6	-	CASSQLGNQFNSSPLHF	TGTGCCAGCAGCCAACTCGGGAATCAATTCAATAGTTCACCCCTCCACTTT
TRBV11-2	many	TRBJ2-1	TRBD2	CASSLFGVAGVVNEQFF	TGTGCCAGCAGCTTATTTGGGGTGGCGGGGGTGGTTAATGAGCAGTTCTTC
TRBV6-6	many	TRBJ1-1	-	CASTKRGFRSMNTEAFF	TGTGCCAGCACCAAAAGGGGGTTTCGGAGTATGAACACTGAAGCTTTCTTT
TRBV7-2	few	TRBJ1-3	-	CASSSAGRRNTIYF	TGTGCCAGCAGCTCCGCCGGGAGGCGAAACACCATATATTTT
TRBV5-1	-	TRBJ2-5	-	CASSLVSAEETQYF	TGCGCCAGCAGCTTGGTATCGGCGGAAGAGACCCAGTACTTC
TRBV10-3	few	TRBJ1-1	-	CATTTAGSEAFF	TGTGCCACCACGACAGCTGGCTCTGAAGCTTTCTTT
TRBV6-1	-	TRBJ2-3	-	CAGSDNWGADTQYF	TGTGCCGGCAGCGACAATTGGGGTGCAGATACGCAGTATTTT
TRBV28	many	TRBJ1-2	-	CASSLDPVNYGYTF	TGTGCCAGCAGTTTAGATCCGGTTAACTATGGCTACACCTTC
TRBV20-1	few	TRBJ1-1	TRBD1	CSAGRTGAANTEAFF	TGCAGTGCCGGCAGGACAGGGGCGGCGAACACTGAAGCTTTCTTT
TRBV5-6	-	TRBJ2-7	-	CASSPHGLYEQYF	TGTGCCAGCTCACCACACGGGCTCTACGAGCAGTACTTC
TRBV20-1	few	TRBJ2-1	TRBD2	CSAGRRSGGAYNEQFF	TGCAGTGCTGGCAGAAGGAGCGGGGGGGCCTACAATGAGCAGTTCTTC
TRBV2	-	TRBJ1-1	-	CASSRDEGGDTEAFF	TGTGCCAGCAGTCGGGACGAAGGGGGGGACACTGAAGCTTTCTTT
TRBV12-3/TRBV12-4	few	TRBJ2-7	TRBD2	CASTLGGGNYEQYF	TGTGCCAGCACTCTTGGGGGAGGGAACTACGAGCAGTACTTC
TRBV7-9	many	TRBJ2-3	-	CASSQLGGAEDTQYF	TGTGCCAGCAGCCAGTTGGGGGGGGCCGAGGATACGCAGTATTTT
TRBV15	-	TRBJ2-6	-	CATHESGFTGANVLTF	TGTGCCACCCATGAGTCGGGGTTCACTGGGGCCAACGTCCTGACTTTC
TRBV6-5	many	TRBJ2-5	TRBD2	CATQLRFSSGGTETQYF	TGTGCCACCCAGTTAAGATTCTCCAGCGGGGGCACAGAGACCCAGTACTTC
TRBV7-3	many	TRBJ2-1	-	CASSFLIGQGYNEQFF	TGTGCCAGCAGCTTCCTGATAGGACAAGGTTACAATGAGCAGTTCTTC
TRBV24-1	-	TRBJ2-6	-	CATSDSGAGANVLTF	TGTGCCACCAGTGATTCCGGGGCTGGGGCCAACGTCCTGACTTTC
TRBV12-3/TRBV12-4	many	TRBJ1-1	-	CASSLLTETEAFF	TGTGCCAGCAGTTTATTGACTGAGACTGAAGCTTTCTTT
TRBV4-1	-	TRBJ1-5	-	CASSPWQGGDQPQHF	TGCGCCAGCAGCCCATGGCAGGGAGGGGATCAGCCCCAGCATTTT
TRBV19	many	TRBJ2-7	TRBD1	CASSTPSGTGFHEQYF	TGTGCCAGTAGTACACCGTCCGGGACAGGGTTTCACGAGCAGTACTTC
TRBV4-1	-	TRBJ2-2	TRBD2	CASSRLAGGVTGELFF	TGCGCCAGCAGCCGTTTAGCGGGGGGGGTAACCGGGGAGCTGTTTTTT
TRBV20-1	-	TRBJ1-2	TRBD1	CSARAKGQGGYGYTF	TGCAGTGCTAGAGCGAAGGGACAGGGGGGATATGGCTACACCTTC
TRBV3-1	few	TRBJ2-5	-	CASSQGTRGTRETQYF	TGTGCCAGCAGCCAAGGAACTAGGGGCACGAGAGAGACCCAGTACTTC
TRBV24-1	many	TRBJ1-2	-	CATSDGSHGYTF	TGTGCCACCAGTGACGGGTCGCATGGCTACACCTTC
TRBV5-1	-	TRBJ1-1	-	CASSSGPMNTEAFF	TGCGCCAGCAGCTCCGGACCCATGAACACTGAAGCTTTCTTT
TRBV7-2	-	TRBJ2-1	-	CASSFLGGSYNEQFF	TGTGCCAGCAGCTTCCTTGGGGGCTCCTACAATGAGCAGTTCTTC
TRBV5-1	-	TRBJ1-5	-	CAGSLGGNSNQPQHF	TGCGCCGGCAGCTTGGGGGGGAATAGCAATCAGCCCCAGCATTTT
TRBV28	many	TRBJ2-1	TRBD2	CASSPSLGLAGGRNNEQFF	TGTGCCAGCAGTCCCAGCCTGGGACTAGCGGGGGGGCGGAACAATGAGCAGTTCTTC
TRBV5-1	many	TRBJ2-7	-	CASSLVPYEQYF	TGTGCCAGCAGCTTAGTTCCCTACGAGCAGTACTTC
TRBV7-7	many	TRBJ2-3	-	CASSLEGSSTDTQYF	TGTGCCAGCAGCTTAGAAGGGTCTAGCACAGATACGCAGTATTTT
TRBV7-3	many	TRBJ2-1	-	CASSPTGGVDEQFF	TGTGCCAGCAGCCCTACTGGAGGGGTGGATGAGCAGTTCTTC
TRBV11-2	-	TRBJ1-2	TRBD1	CASSSGTGGFGYPF	TGTGCCAGCAGCTCTGGGACAGGGGGCTTTGGCTACCCCTTC
TRBV29-1	-	TRBJ2-7	-	CSARGSGYEQYF	TGCAGCGCCCGGGGGAGCGGCTACGAGCAGTACTTC
TRBV7-2	-	TRBJ2-3	-	CASSLMGRGGTDTQYF	TGTGCCAGCAGCTTAATGGGACGCGGCGGCACAGATACGCAGTATTTT
TRBV5-1	many	TRBJ2-5	TRBD2	CASMPFSGGQETQYF	TGCGCCAGCATGCCTTTTTCGGGGGGCCAAGAGACCCAGTACTTC
TRBV29-1	-	TRBJ1-2	-	CSVDGGRVYGYTF	TGCAGCGTTGACGGGGGGCGCGTCTATGGCTACACCTTC
TRBV30	-	TRBJ1-6	-	CAWNRVGSPLHF	TGTGCCTGGAACAGGGTAGGGTCACCCCTCCACTTT
TRBV20-1	many	TRBJ2-5	TRBD1	CSAPDRVVQETQYF	TGCAGTGCCCCAGACAGGGTGGTCCAAGAGACCCAGTACTTC
TRBV4-2	-	TRBJ1-2	-	CASSQGARVDYGYTF	TGTGCCAGCAGCCAAGGGGCGAGGGTGGACTATGGCTACACCTTC
TRBV20-1	-	TRBJ1-2	-	CSARDPPYGYTF	TGCAGTGCTAGAGATCCCCCTTATGGCTACACCTTC